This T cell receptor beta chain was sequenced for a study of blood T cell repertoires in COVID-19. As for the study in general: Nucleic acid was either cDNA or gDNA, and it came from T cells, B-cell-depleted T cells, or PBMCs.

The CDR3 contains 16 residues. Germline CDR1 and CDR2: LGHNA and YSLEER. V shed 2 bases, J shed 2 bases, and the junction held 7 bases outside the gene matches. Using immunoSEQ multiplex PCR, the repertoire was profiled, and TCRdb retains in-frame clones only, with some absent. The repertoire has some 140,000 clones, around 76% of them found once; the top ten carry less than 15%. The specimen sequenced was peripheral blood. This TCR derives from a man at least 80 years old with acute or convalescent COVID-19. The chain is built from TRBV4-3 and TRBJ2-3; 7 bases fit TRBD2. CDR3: CASSQMKLADTDTQYF. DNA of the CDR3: TGCGCCAGCAGCCAAATGAAGCTAGCGGACACAGATACGCAGTATTTT.